These T cell receptor beta chains were read from a single sample in a study of cytomegalovirus exposure and HLA in healthy donors. Assay used: immunoSEQ multiplex PCR; TCRdb lists only in-frame clones, some missing. The sample shows tens of thousands of clones, approximately 94% of them seen only once. Sequenced: PBMCs. The receptors shown here come from a man aged 18 to 35 in good health and CMV-seronegative. CDR3s include the opening cysteine and the closing phenylalanine or tryptophan. The D gene is left open where the match is weak. Only some rows state a clone size, as once, few, many or a class for expanded clones.

v_gene: TRBV29-1; len: 13; j_gene: TRBJ2-3; abundance: -; d_gene: TRBD2; CDR3nt: TGCAGCGTTGATAGCGGGAGTAAAGATACGCAGTATTTT; CDR3aa: CSVDSGSKDTQYF
v_gene: TRBV9; len: 18; j_gene: TRBJ2-1; abundance: -; d_gene: -; CDR3nt: TGTGCCAGCAGCCAGAGGAGCTCCGGGACTGGTCTTAACAATGAGCAGTTCTTC; CDR3aa: CASSQRSSGTGLNNEQFF
v_gene: TRBV19; len: 14; j_gene: TRBJ1-2; abundance: -; d_gene: TRBD1; CDR3nt: TGTGCCAGTAGTCTAACCCCGACAGGGAACGGCTACACCTTC; CDR3aa: CASSLTPTGNGYTF
v_gene: TRBV7-8; len: 17; j_gene: TRBJ2-1; abundance: -; d_gene: TRBD2; CDR3nt: TGTGCCAGCAGCTCTAGCATGGTACTAGCGGGTTACAATGAGCAGTTCTTC; CDR3aa: CASSSSMVLAGYNEQFF
v_gene: TRBV4-3; len: 12; j_gene: TRBJ2-5; abundance: -; d_gene: -; CDR3nt: TGCGCCAGCAGCAACCCCCGGGAGACCCAGTACTTC; CDR3aa: CASSNPRETQYF
v_gene: TRBV7-9; len: 15; j_gene: TRBJ2-1; abundance: -; d_gene: -; CDR3nt: TGTGCCAGCAGCCCCAGGGTCCCGCTTAACAATGAGCAGTTCTTC; CDR3aa: CASSPRVPLNNEQFF
v_gene: TRBV6-5; len: 14; j_gene: TRBJ2-3; abundance: -; d_gene: -; CDR3nt: TGTGCCAGCGCCCTTTATACAGGCACAGATACGCAGTATTTT; CDR3aa: CASALYTGTDTQYF
v_gene: TRBV19; len: 15; j_gene: TRBJ2-7; abundance: -; d_gene: TRBD1; CDR3nt: TGTGCCAGTAGTATGGGACAGGGGGTTTTTTACGAGCAGTACTTC; CDR3aa: CASSMGQGVFYEQYF
v_gene: TRBV4-3; len: 16; j_gene: TRBJ2-5; abundance: -; d_gene: -; CDR3nt: TGCGCCAGCAGCCAAGATATAGCACTCGTACAAGAGACCCAGTACTTC; CDR3aa: CASSQDIALVQETQYF
v_gene: TRBV7-9; len: 19; j_gene: TRBJ1-3; abundance: -; d_gene: TRBD1; CDR3nt: TGTGCCAGCAGCCTGTGGACAGGGGCCTCTTTAAGCTCTGGAAACACCATATATTTT; CDR3aa: CASSLWTGASLSSGNTIYF
v_gene: TRBV6-5; len: 12; j_gene: TRBJ2-7; abundance: -; d_gene: TRBD1; CDR3nt: TGTGCCAGCTCCCACAGGGGTTACGAGCAGTACTTC; CDR3aa: CASSHRGYEQYF
v_gene: TRBV6-5; len: 14; j_gene: TRBJ2-7; abundance: -; d_gene: -; CDR3nt: TGTGCCAGTTATACCGCCGGGGGTTTCGACGAGCAGTACTTC; CDR3aa: CASYTAGGFDEQYF
v_gene: TRBV6-4; len: 14; j_gene: TRBJ2-5; abundance: -; d_gene: -; CDR3nt: TGTGCCAGCAGTTATCCTACTAGGCGTGAGACCCAGTACTTC; CDR3aa: CASSYPTRRETQYF
v_gene: TRBV28; len: 15; j_gene: TRBJ1-2; abundance: -; d_gene: TRBD1; CDR3nt: TGTGCCAGCAGTTTTGACAGGGTTCGGGTTAGTGGCTACACCTTC; CDR3aa: CASSFDRVRVSGYTF
v_gene: TRBV5-1; len: 15; j_gene: TRBJ2-7; abundance: -; d_gene: TRBD2; CDR3nt: TGCGCCAGCAGCCAGCAAGGGACTAGCGGCTACGAGCAGTACTTC; CDR3aa: CASSQQGTSGYEQYF
v_gene: TRBV18; len: 15; j_gene: TRBJ2-7; abundance: -; d_gene: TRBD1; CDR3nt: TGTGCCAGCTCACCACCATCAGGGGGTTCTCACGAGCAGTACTTC; CDR3aa: CASSPPSGGSHEQYF
v_gene: TRBV7-2; len: 15; j_gene: TRBJ2-3; abundance: -; d_gene: -; CDR3nt: TGTGCCAGCTCCTTCGGTCGGGTGGGCACAGATACGCAGTATTTT; CDR3aa: CASSFGRVGTDTQYF
v_gene: TRBV18; len: 14; j_gene: TRBJ2-2; abundance: once; d_gene: -; CDR3nt: TGTGCCAGCTCACCTGGGCTTACCACCGGGGAGCTGTTTTTT; CDR3aa: CASSPGLTTGELFF
v_gene: TRBV5-4; len: 13; j_gene: TRBJ2-1; abundance: -; d_gene: -; CDR3nt: TGTGCCAGCAGCTTGGACGGTGGTAGAGAGCAGTTCTTC; CDR3aa: CASSLDGGREQFF
v_gene: TRBV7-6; len: 13; j_gene: TRBJ2-5; abundance: -; d_gene: -; CDR3nt: TGTGCCAGCAGCTTAGCGCTCGGAGAGACCCAGTACTTC; CDR3aa: CASSLALGETQYF
v_gene: TRBV9; len: 13; j_gene: TRBJ1-1; abundance: -; d_gene: -; CDR3nt: TGTGCCAGCAGCCCCCTAGGGAACACTGAAGCTTTCTTT; CDR3aa: CASSPLGNTEAFF
v_gene: TRBV28; len: 15; j_gene: TRBJ1-3; abundance: -; d_gene: -; CDR3nt: TGTGCCAGCAGTGAGGGGGTTAACTCTGGAAACACCATATATTTT; CDR3aa: CASSEGVNSGNTIYF
v_gene: TRBV6-5; len: 15; j_gene: TRBJ2-4; abundance: -; d_gene: -; CDR3nt: TGTGCCAGCAGCCTTCAGGAAGGTGGAAGGTACATTCAGTACTTC; CDR3aa: CASSLQEGGRYIQYF
v_gene: TRBV27; len: 15; j_gene: TRBJ2-1; abundance: once; d_gene: TRBD2; CDR3nt: TGTGCCAGCTTTTCGGAGCGGGAGGGATACAATGAGCAGTTCTTC; CDR3aa: CASFSEREGYNEQFF
v_gene: TRBV19; len: 14; j_gene: TRBJ2-7; abundance: once; d_gene: -; CDR3nt: TGTGCCAGTTGGGGGCAGGGCCACCCCTACGAGCAGTACTTC; CDR3aa: CASWGQGHPYEQYF
v_gene: TRBV9; len: 17; j_gene: TRBJ2-7; abundance: -; d_gene: TRBD1; CDR3nt: TGTGCCAGCAGCCCCGGTACCTCTCTGCAGGGGGCTTCCGAGCAGTACTTC; CDR3aa: CASSPGTSLQGASEQYF
v_gene: TRBV28; len: 17; j_gene: TRBJ2-3; abundance: -; d_gene: TRBD2; CDR3nt: TGTGCCAGCAGTTTAAGGGGCCGACTAGCGGGCGGAGATACGCAGTATTTT; CDR3aa: CASSLRGRLAGGDTQYF
v_gene: TRBV19; len: 13; j_gene: TRBJ1-2; abundance: -; d_gene: -; CDR3nt: TGTGCCAGTCGGTGGGGGCAAAACTTCGGGTACACCTTC; CDR3aa: CASRWGQNFGYTF
v_gene: TRBV27; len: 14; j_gene: TRBJ2-7; abundance: -; d_gene: -; CDR3nt: TGTGCCAGCAGTCCGACACAGCAAACCTACGAGCAGTACTTC; CDR3aa: CASSPTQQTYEQYF
v_gene: TRBV5-6; len: 15; j_gene: TRBJ1-2; abundance: once; d_gene: TRBD1; CDR3nt: TGTGCCAGCAGCCCCTCCGGGACAGAAAACTATGGCTACACCTTC; CDR3aa: CASSPSGTENYGYTF
v_gene: TRBV19; len: 17; j_gene: TRBJ2-3; abundance: -; d_gene: TRBD2; CDR3nt: TGTGCCAGTAGTATATCCAGGGGCGGGGGGGGCACAGATACGCAGTATTTT; CDR3aa: CASSISRGGGGTDTQYF
v_gene: TRBV5-6; len: 16; j_gene: TRBJ2-1; abundance: -; d_gene: TRBD2; CDR3nt: TGTGCCAGCAACGAGGGATTAGCGGGAGATTACAATGAGCAGTTCTTC; CDR3aa: CASNEGLAGDYNEQFF
v_gene: TRBV4-3; len: 18; j_gene: TRBJ2-3; abundance: -; d_gene: TRBD2; CDR3nt: TGCGCCAGCAGCCAAGTATCTGGACTAGCGGGGAACACAGATACGCAGTATTTT; CDR3aa: CASSQVSGLAGNTDTQYF
v_gene: TRBV19; len: 13; j_gene: TRBJ2-5; abundance: -; d_gene: -; CDR3nt: TGTGCCAGTAGTCGGGGGAACCAAGAGACCCAGTACTTC; CDR3aa: CASSRGNQETQYF
v_gene: TRBV5-4; len: 16; j_gene: TRBJ1-4; abundance: -; d_gene: TRBD1; CDR3nt: TGTGCCAGCAGCTTGGTACAGGGGGCATCGAGTGAAAAACTGTTTTTT; CDR3aa: CASSLVQGASSEKLFF
v_gene: TRBV10-3; len: 11; j_gene: TRBJ2-2; abundance: -; d_gene: TRBD1; CDR3nt: TGTGCCATGAGACAGGGCGGGGAGCTGTTTTTT; CDR3aa: CAMRQGGELFF
v_gene: TRBV28; len: 15; j_gene: TRBJ2-5; abundance: -; d_gene: TRBD1; CDR3nt: TGTGCCAGCACCCGGGGACAGGGGGCGATGGAGACCCAGTACTTC; CDR3aa: CASTRGQGAMETQYF
v_gene: TRBV6-5; len: 14; j_gene: TRBJ1-2; abundance: -; d_gene: TRBD1; CDR3nt: TGTGCCAGCAGTTACTCCCGGACAGGGAATGGCTACACCTTC; CDR3aa: CASSYSRTGNGYTF
v_gene: TRBV4-1; len: 15; j_gene: TRBJ1-4; abundance: -; d_gene: TRBD1; CDR3nt: TGCGCCAGCAGCCCAGGGGGCGGGGACGTTGAAAAACTGTTTTTT; CDR3aa: CASSPGGGDVEKLFF
v_gene: TRBV29-1; len: 14; j_gene: TRBJ2-3; abundance: -; d_gene: TRBD2; CDR3nt: TGCAGCGCACCACTAGCGGGAGCCTCAGATACGCAGTATTTT; CDR3aa: CSAPLAGASDTQYF
v_gene: TRBV4-1; len: 15; j_gene: TRBJ2-7; abundance: -; d_gene: -; CDR3nt: TGCGCCAGCAGCTTCGGGGGAGACAGGGACCTCGAGCAGTACTTC; CDR3aa: CASSFGGDRDLEQYF
v_gene: TRBV5-6; len: 15; j_gene: TRBJ2-2; abundance: -; d_gene: TRBD1; CDR3nt: TGTGCCAGCAGCCGGGACAGGGTGAACACCGGGGAGCTGTTTTTT; CDR3aa: CASSRDRVNTGELFF
v_gene: TRBV18; len: 15; j_gene: TRBJ2-1; abundance: -; d_gene: TRBD2; CDR3nt: TGTGCCAGCTCACCCGGGGGACTAGCGGCTAATGAGCAGTTCTTC; CDR3aa: CASSPGGLAANEQFF
v_gene: TRBV9; len: 14; j_gene: TRBJ2-1; abundance: -; d_gene: TRBD2; CDR3nt: TGTGCCAGCAGCGGGGGGGGAAACTACAATGAGCAGTTCTTC; CDR3aa: CASSGGGNYNEQFF
v_gene: TRBV5-6; len: 17; j_gene: TRBJ1-1; abundance: -; d_gene: -; CDR3nt: TGTGCCAGCAGCTTGGCCTCAACCGGTCCGGCGGGGCCTGAAGCTTTCTTT; CDR3aa: CASSLASTGPAGPEAFF
v_gene: TRBV7-8; len: 15; j_gene: TRBJ2-5; abundance: -; d_gene: -; CDR3nt: TGTGCCAGCAGCTTAACGGGCGACAGCGCTGGGACCCAGTACTTC; CDR3aa: CASSLTGDSAGTQYF
v_gene: TRBV7-3; len: 17; j_gene: TRBJ2-3; abundance: -; d_gene: TRBD2; CDR3nt: TGTGCCAGAAACTCCGGGACTAGCGGGAGGATCACAGATACGCAGTATTTT; CDR3aa: CARNSGTSGRITDTQYF
v_gene: TRBV14; len: 17; j_gene: TRBJ2-5; abundance: -; d_gene: TRBD2; CDR3nt: TGTGCCAGCAGCCAAGGGTGGGGACTAGCGGGAGCGGAGACCCAGTACTTC; CDR3aa: CASSQGWGLAGAETQYF
v_gene: TRBV28; len: 13; j_gene: TRBJ2-7; abundance: once; d_gene: TRBD2; CDR3nt: TGTGCCAGCTTAGCGGGAGGGCCGTACGAGCAGTACTTC; CDR3aa: CASLAGGPYEQYF